The 26 T cell receptor beta chains below all came from one sample that was sequenced in a study of blood T cells in healthy people across ages. Alongside a J-beta primer mix, a sample-barcoded 5' primer served in a second PCR lasting about 6 to 11 cycles. Each CDR3 protein gets one entry after TCRdb re-called the 5' RACE reads with MiXCR. The sample gives 1.5 million to 2 million distinct CDR3 sequences, roughly 28% of which show up once; around 7.7% is in the top ten. Sequenced material: blood. The receptors shown here come from a woman aged 25 to 39 in good health.

The chain is built from TRBV9 and TRBJ2-5, with 7 bases lining up with TRBD2. V lost 4 bases to trimming and J lost 4 bases; unmatched junction nucleotides: 7. Germline V CDR1 and CDR2: SGDLS, YYNGEE. The CDR3 spans 14 residues. CDR3 amino acids: CASSPGRGTETQYF. CDR3 nucleotides: TGTGCCAGCAGCCCCGGGCGGGGGACAGAGACCCAGTACTTC. Using reference TRBV9 and TRBJ2-5 for the parts outside the CDR3, the full variable domain is DSGVTQTPKHLITATGQRVTLRCSPRSGDLSVYWYQQSLDQGLQFLIQYYNGEERAKGNILERFSAQQFPDLHSELNLSSLELGDSALYFCASSPGRGTETQYFGPGTRLLVL.

This chain uses TRBV29-1 with TRBJ1-1; D unclear. Trimming shortened V by 0 bases and J by 5 bases, and 13 bases separated the two germline ends. The germline V gene has CDR1 SQVTM and CDR2 ANQGSEA. This CDR3 spans 14 amino acids. CDR3 sequence reads: CSVEEGPLRTEAFF. The CDR3 DNA reads TGCAGCGTTGAAGAAGGACCTTTGAGGACTGAAGCTTTCTTT.

Notes on this clonotype: Being one base from a much bigger clone, this may be a read error. This chain uses TRBV29-1 with TRBJ2-4, with 7 bases that match TRBD1. V gave up 2 bases and J gave up 8 bases; unmatched junction bases: 6. CDR3 length: 13 residues. Germline loops: CDR1 SQVTM, CDR2 ANQGSEA. The CDR3 spells CSVEIQGEYIQYF. For the CDR3, the DNA is TGCAGCGTTGAAATCCAGGGGGAGTACATTCAGTACTTC.

The chain uses TRBV4-1 and TRBJ1-4; D is uncertain. The V end was cut by 1 base, the J end by 0 bases, with 6 bases between. Looked up from germline, CDR1 is MGHRA and CDR2 is YSYEKL. The CDR3 loop spans 15 amino acids. The CDR3 protein is CASSQGHSTNEKLFF. The CDR3 coding sequence is TGCGCCAGCAGCCAAGGACACTCAACTAATGAAAAACTGTTTTTT.

The chain recombines TRBV11-2 with TRBJ1-2; the D gene is possibly TRBD1 (5 bases). Germline V gene lookup returns CDR1 SGHAT and CDR2 FQNNGV. Trimming shortened V by 1 base and J by 4 bases, and 16 bases separated the two germline ends. The CDR3 spans 16 residues. The CDR3 DNA is TGTGCCAGCAGCTTAGCCCCTGACAGATTCCTCTATGGCTACACCTTC. Translation: CASSLAPDRFLYGYTF.

This clonotype was detected only a few times. Germline is not matched at one junction end, which may reflect a read error. The chain recombines TRBV5-1 with TRBJ2-3; either TRBD1 or TRBD2 may fit D (5 bases each). In germline, CDR1 is SGHRS, CDR2 YFSETQ. This CDR3 contains 15 residues. CDR3 protein: CASSLWGTRTYTQYF. Here the CDR3 DNA reads TGCGCCAGCAGCTTGTGGGGGACCCGCACATATACGCAGTATTTT.

Turning to this clonotype: A read error may explain this, as a much larger clone is one base away. Here the CDR3 omits its conserved ending phenylalanine or tryptophan, so a read error is the likely source. The rearrangement joins TRBV7-9 to TRBJ2-4; 8 nucleotides line up with TRBD1. V trimming: 5 bases; J trimming: 6 bases; junction bases outside the gene matches: 9. The germline CDR1 and CDR2 sequences are SEHNR and FQNEAQ (reference sequence). The CDR3 has 15 amino acids. The CDR3 protein is CASSTDRGSPNIQYY. CDR3 bases: TGTGCCAGCAGCACCGACAGGGGATCCCCAAACATTCAGTACTAC.

The chain combines TRBV20-1 with TRBJ1-4; D gene unclear. V was clipped by 5 bases and J by 5 bases, with 12 bases between them. This CDR3 comprises 13 residues. Germline values: CDR1 DFQATT, CDR2 SNEGSKA (reference sequence). CDR3 residues: CSAPGSSNEKLFF. CDR3 coding DNA: TGCAGTGCTCCGGGCAGCTCAAATGAAAAACTGTTTTTT.

The chain uses TRBV7-6 and TRBJ2-5; 11 nucleotides agree with TRBD2. The CDR3 extends over 17 amino acids. The J segment lost 5 bases and the V segment lost 3 bases, leaving 11 bases of the junction unmatched. Germline-derived CDR1 and CDR2 are SGHVS and FNYEAQ. The CDR3 protein is CASSFATSGTFPETQYF. CDR3 bases: TGTGCCAGCAGCTTCGCGACTAGCGGGACTTTTCCGGAGACCCAGTACTTC. Together with reference TRBV7-6 and TRBJ2-5, the CDR3 gives the full variable domain: GAGVSQSPRYKVTKRGQDVALRCDPISGHVSLYWYRQALGQGPEFLTYFNYEAQQDKSGLPNDRFSAERPEGSISTLTIQRTEQRDSAMYRCASSFATSGTFPETQYFGPGTRLLVL.

This clonotype was found a few times. The V and J genes are TRBV7-2 and TRBJ1-2; TRBD1 aligns across 7 bases. J lost 7 bases, V lost 2 bases, and 7 bases had no gene match. Looked up from germline, CDR1 is SGHTA and CDR2 is FQGNSA. CDR3 size: 14 residues. The CDR3 protein is CASSLRQGGSGYTF. CDR3 nucleotide sequence: TGTGCCAGCAGCTTACGACAGGGAGGCTCTGGCTACACCTTC.

As concerns this clonotype: No conserved phenylalanine or tryptophan ends this CDR3, so it is likely a read error. This chain joins TRBV29-1 and TRBJ2-1, with D perhaps matching TRBD1 (8 bases). CDR1 and CDR2 (germline): SQVTM, ANQGSEA. V lost 6 bases to trimming and J lost 6 bases, with 18 bases between them. The CDR3 sequence is 14 residues long. This CDR3 reads CSVARTGRGNEQFL. Here the CDR3 DNA reads TGCAGCGTCGCCCGGACAGGGAGGGGCAATGAGCAGTTCCTC.

This clonotype was observed a handful of times. The J gene is TRBJ2-7, the V gene TRBV7-6; D is possibly TRBD2 (5 bases). V was cut by 1 base and J by 2 bases, with 12 bases left in between. CDR1 and CDR2 (germline): SGHVS, FNYEAQ. This CDR3 is 15 amino acids long. In DNA, the CDR3 is TGTGCCAGCAGCTTAGAGTCTGGACTTACCTACGAGCAGTACTTC. Protein product: CASSLESGLTYEQYF.

This clonotype was seen a handful of times. This sequence joins TRBV6-6 and TRBJ1-1; D remains ambiguous. The CDR3 is 12 amino acids. Germline-derived CDR1 and CDR2 are MNHNY and SVGAGI (reference sequence). V was pared by 7 bases and J by 1 base, with 7 bases between. CDR3 nucleotides: TGTGCCAGCACGTTGGAGAACACTGAAGCTTTCTTT. This translates into CASTLENTEAFF.

This clonotype was observed many times. The chain combines TRBV29-1 with TRBJ2-5, with TRBD2 identical over 13 bases. This CDR3 region has 15 residues. Unmatched junction bases numbered 10, after V lost 7 bases and J lost 5 bases. Germline lookup yields CDR1 SQVTM and CDR2 ANQGSEA. CDR3 sequence: CSGTTSGGAGETQYF. As DNA, the CDR3 is TGCAGCGGCACAACTAGCGGGGGGGCGGGTGAGACCCAGTACTTC. The full variable domain, with the rest looked up from reference TRBV29-1 and TRBJ2-5, is SAVISQKPSRDICQRGTSLTIQCQVDSQVTMMFWYRQQPGQSLTLIATANQGSEATYESGFVIDKFPISRPNLTFSTLTVSNMSPEDSSIYLCSGTTSGGAGETQYFGPGTRLLVL.

The chain recombines TRBV6-5 with TRBJ1-1; D gene ambiguous. Trimming cost V 0 bases and J 1 base, with 12 bases left between them. Germline V CDR1 and CDR2: MNHEY, SVGAGI. This CDR3 region has 16 residues. The CDR3 reads CASSYSRAARNTEAFF. CDR3 in DNA: TGTGCCAGCAGTTACTCCCGGGCCGCCAGGAACACTGAAGCTTTCTTT.

This clonotype was detected only a few times. The genes are TRBV28 and TRBJ2-5; 9 bases are shared with TRBD1. The germline V gene has CDR1 MDHEN and CDR2 SYDVKM. The ends lost 5 bases at V and 0 bases at J; junction bases unmatched: 7. The CDR3 consists of 16 residues. The CDR3 DNA sequence: TGTGCCAGCAGTCTTGGGACAGGGAGAAACCAAGAGACCCAGTACTTC. It encodes CASSLGTGRNQETQYF.

This clonotype occurred many times. The chain has TRBV5-1 and TRBJ2-5; D is ambiguous. Germline V CDR1 and CDR2: SGHRS, YFSETQ. The CDR3 is made up of 14 amino acids. The ends were cut back, 2 bases at V and 1 base at J, with 9 bases in the middle. CDR3 amino acids: CASSFRSTQETQYF. In DNA, the CDR3 is TGCGCCAGCAGCTTTCGGTCAACCCAAGAGACCCAGTACTTC. The variable domain in full, completed from reference TRBV5-1 and TRBJ2-5, reads KAGVTQTPRYLIKTRGQQVTLSCSPISGHRSVSWYQQTPGQGLQFLFEYFSETQRNKGNFPGRFSGRQFSNSRSEMNVSTLELGDSALYLCASSFRSTQETQYFGPGTRLLVL.

As to this clonotype: This may be a read error: a much more frequent sequence differs by one nucleotide. The CDR3 loop is CASKESSGRTEAFF. In nucleotides, the CDR3 is TGTGCCAGCAAGGAGTCCTCCGGACGGACTGAAGCTTTCTTT. The chain couples TRBV28 to TRBJ1-1; D not resolved. Looked up from germline, CDR1 is MDHEN and CDR2 is SYDVKM. This CDR3 has 14 residues. The V gene lost 7 bases and the J gene lost 5 bases, with 17 bases spanning the gap.

A few counts support this clonotype. The chain employs TRBV13 and TRBJ2-3; possible D gene TRBD2, 6 bases. V was trimmed by 3 bases and J by 8 bases, leaving 12 bases between them. This CDR3 region has 13 residues. Germline CDR1 reads PRHDT; CDR2 reads FYEKMQ (reference sequence). The CDR3 bases are TGTGCCAGCAGCTTGGGACTCTCCGGTACGCAGTATTTT. It is translated as CASSLGLSGTQYF.

This chain joins TRBV7-6 and TRBJ1-5, with D hard to call. Looked up from germline, CDR1 is SGHVS and CDR2 is FNYEAQ. Trimming cost V 1 base and J 5 bases, with 9 bases left between them. This CDR3 region has 14 residues. The CDR3 protein is CASSLEGGDQPQHF. DNA for the CDR3: TGTGCCAGCAGCTTAGAGGGAGGTGATCAGCCCCAGCATTTT.

The genes are TRBV30 and TRBJ2-3, with TRBD1 matching 9 bases. V shed 2 bases, J shed 4 bases, and the junction held 7 bases outside the gene matches. The germline V gene encodes CDR1 GTSNPN and CDR2 SVGIG (reference sequence). The CDR3 is 15 residues long. The CDR3 loop is CAWSPTGTGSDTQYF. The CDR3 nucleotides are TGTGCCTGGAGTCCCACCGGGACAGGGTCAGATACGCAGTATTTT.

This clonotype was picked up a small number of times. V gene TRBV12-3 or TRBV12-4 combines with J gene TRBJ2-7, with D tentatively TRBD1 (5 bases). The CDR3 is 13 residues long. The V end lost 3 bases, the J end lost 3 bases, and 9 bases lay between the germline ends. The CDR3 loop is CASSLEQVYEQYF. DNA for the CDR3: TGTGCCAGCAGTTTGGAACAGGTCTACGAGCAGTACTTC.

This clonotype was found many times. The chain couples TRBV15 to TRBJ2-3; 7 bases agree with TRBD2. V was pared by 5 bases and J by 1 base, with 6 bases of the junction left unmatched. This CDR3 comprises 15 residues. Germline CDR1 is LNHNV and CDR2 is YYDKDF (reference sequence). CDR3 region: CATSPRGTGTDTQYF. DNA for the CDR3: TGTGCCACCAGCCCGCGGGGGACCGGCACAGATACGCAGTATTTT.

The genes are TRBV29-1 and TRBJ2-1; maybe TRBD2 (6 bases). CDR3 length equals 15 residues. V was pared by 4 bases and J by 0 bases, with 13 bases between. In germline, CDR1 is SQVTM, CDR2 ANQGSEA. In DNA, the CDR3 is TGCAGCGTTGGGCCTAGCGCGGGCTCCTACAATGAGCAGTTCTTC. It specifies CSVGPSAGSYNEQFF.

This clonotype appeared a few times. The genes are TRBV6-6 and TRBJ2-7, with 11 positions matching TRBD2. With 6 bases clipped from V and 5 bases from J, the junction kept 9 bases outside the gene matches. This CDR3 comprises 15 residues. CDR1 and CDR2 (germline): MNHNY, SVGAGI (reference sequence). The CDR3 is CASSSSGGDWDEQYF. The CDR3 DNA sequence: TGTGCCAGCAGCAGTAGCGGGGGGGACTGGGACGAGCAGTACTTC.

The chain is built from TRBV12-3 or TRBV12-4 and TRBJ1-5, with 9 bases lining up with TRBD1. Trimming cost V 6 bases and J 3 bases; bases outside gene matches: 3. This CDR3 region has 14 residues. CDR3 DNA sequence: TGTGCCAGCAGCGGGACAGGGCACAATCAGCCCCAGCATTTT. It specifies CASSGTGHNQPQHF.